Detailed here is one T cell receptor (beta chain). The sample is drawn from a study of blood T cell repertoires in COVID-19. Overall study: The analysed material was cDNA or gDNA that came from T cells, B-cell-depleted T cells, or PBMCs.

Trimming removed 3 bases from V and 4 bases from J, with 9 bases in between. Germline CDR1 reads MGHRA; CDR2 reads YSYEKL. CDR3 length equals 13 residues. TCRdb keeps only in-frame clones here, not all; method: immunoSEQ multiplex PCR. Among approximately 170,000 clones listed, 75% to 90% were seen once. Cohort 3 donors were reported recovered after two negative PCRs, clearance, or symptom resolution. The sequenced material came from PBMCs or T cells enriched from blood (not recorded which). This chain connects TRBV4-1 to TRBJ1-1; D is unresolved. The TCR sequence derives from a woman in her late teens or twenties who had recovered from COVID-19. The CDR3 protein is CASSHRAFTEAFF. DNA for the CDR3: TGCGCCAGCAGCCACCGAGCTTTCACTGAAGCTTTCTTT.